What follows is one T cell receptor (beta chain) and its context. Germline V gives CDR1 GTSNPN, CDR2 SVGIG (reference sequence). The CDR3 extends over 18 amino acids. V shed 7 bases and J 2 bases; nucleotides not matched to a gene: 15. The data originate from a study of T cells in Graves' hyperthyroidism and ophthalmopathy. Amplification targeted TCR beta CDR3 regions from RNA transcripts. The TCR CDR3 was amplified in a first-round RT-PCR using the HTBI primer set. From the multiplex PCR reads, TCRdb called clonotypes with MiXCR, one entry per CDR3 protein. The table records about 200,000 distinct CDR3 sequences, around a sixth of them present only once.

V usage is TRBV30 and J usage is TRBJ2-3; TRBD2 agrees at 13 bases. The source is a woman in her forties or fifties with Graves' hyperthyroidism. The source material was blood. The CDR3 DNA reads TGTGCCTACAACCGGGGACTAGCGGGACCAAGTAACACAGATACGCAGTATTTT. This codes for CAYNRGLAGPSNTDTQYF.